Here is one T cell receptor beta chain with its context. Its antigen remains unidentified. The data derive from a study of T cell responses to AZD1222 COVID-19 vaccine. Points from the study as a whole: Baseline serology detected seropositivity in only five to seven AZD1222 recipients.

Produced via immunoSEQ multiplex PCR; TCRdb's table is partial and in-frame only. This sample has about 110,000 clones, with 87% found just once. The V segment lost 4 bases and the J segment 4 bases; nucleotides outside the gene matches: 8. The CDR3 is 16 residues long. CDR1 is SGHNT and CDR2 is YYREEE in the germline V gene (reference sequence). This receptor was obtained from an adult in good health. The sample was peripheral blood, taken on day 0 of AZD1222 vaccination. The rearrangement uses TRBV5-4 and TRBJ2-2; 9 bases are a match to TRBD2. The CDR3 sequence is CASSHLLAGFTGELFF. The CDR3, as DNA: TGTGCCAGCAGCCACCTCCTAGCGGGGTTCACCGGGGAGCTGTTTTTT.